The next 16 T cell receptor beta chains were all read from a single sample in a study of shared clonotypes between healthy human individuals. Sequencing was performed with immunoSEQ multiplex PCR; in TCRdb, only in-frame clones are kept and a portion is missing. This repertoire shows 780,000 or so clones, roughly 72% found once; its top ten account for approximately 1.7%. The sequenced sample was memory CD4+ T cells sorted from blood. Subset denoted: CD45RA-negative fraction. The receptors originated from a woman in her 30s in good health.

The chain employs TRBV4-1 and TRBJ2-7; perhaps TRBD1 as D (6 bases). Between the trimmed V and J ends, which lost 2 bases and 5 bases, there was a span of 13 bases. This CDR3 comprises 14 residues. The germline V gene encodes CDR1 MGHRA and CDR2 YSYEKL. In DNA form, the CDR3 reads TGCGCCAGCAGCCAAAGAACAGGGCGCGACGAGCAGTACTTC. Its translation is CASSQRTGRDEQYF.

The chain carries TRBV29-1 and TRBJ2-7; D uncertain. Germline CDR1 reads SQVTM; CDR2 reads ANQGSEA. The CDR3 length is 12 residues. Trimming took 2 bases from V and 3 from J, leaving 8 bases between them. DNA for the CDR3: TGCAGCGTTGAATTAGTGGACTACGAGCAGTACTTC. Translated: CSVELVDYEQYF.

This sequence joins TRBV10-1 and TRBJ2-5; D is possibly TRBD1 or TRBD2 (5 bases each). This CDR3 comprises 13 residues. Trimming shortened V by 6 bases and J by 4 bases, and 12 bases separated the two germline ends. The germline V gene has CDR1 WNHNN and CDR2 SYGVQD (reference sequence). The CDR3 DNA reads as TGCGCCAGCAGCTTCGCTGGGGGAGAGACCCAGTACTTC. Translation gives CASSFAGGETQYF.

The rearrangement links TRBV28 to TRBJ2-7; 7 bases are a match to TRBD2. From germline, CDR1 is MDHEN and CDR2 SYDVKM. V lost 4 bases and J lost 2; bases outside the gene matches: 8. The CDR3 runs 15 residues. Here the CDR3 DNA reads TGTGCCAGCAGTTCGATCCGGGACTATCCCTACGAGCAGTACTTC. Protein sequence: CASSSIRDYPYEQYF. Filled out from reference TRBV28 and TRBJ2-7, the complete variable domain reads DVKVTQSSRYLVKRTGEKVFLECVQDMDHENMFWYRQDPGLGLRLIYFSYDVKMKEKGDIPEGYSVSREKKERFSLILESASTNQTSMYLCASSSIRDYPYEQYFGPGTRLTVT.

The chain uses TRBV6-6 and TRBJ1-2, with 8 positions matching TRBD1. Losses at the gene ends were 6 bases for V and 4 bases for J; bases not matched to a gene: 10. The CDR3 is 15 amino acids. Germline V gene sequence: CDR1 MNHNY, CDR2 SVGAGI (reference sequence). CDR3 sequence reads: CASRQGTGYVYGYTF. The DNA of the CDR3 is TGTGCCAGCAGGCAGGGGACAGGATACGTCTATGGCTACACCTTC.

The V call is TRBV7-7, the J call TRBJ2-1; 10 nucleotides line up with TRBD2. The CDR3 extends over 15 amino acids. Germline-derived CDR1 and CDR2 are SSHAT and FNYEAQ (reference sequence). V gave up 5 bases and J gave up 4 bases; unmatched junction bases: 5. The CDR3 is CASSPTSGLYNEQFF. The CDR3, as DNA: TGTGCCAGCAGCCCGACTAGCGGGCTTTACAATGAGCAGTTCTTC.

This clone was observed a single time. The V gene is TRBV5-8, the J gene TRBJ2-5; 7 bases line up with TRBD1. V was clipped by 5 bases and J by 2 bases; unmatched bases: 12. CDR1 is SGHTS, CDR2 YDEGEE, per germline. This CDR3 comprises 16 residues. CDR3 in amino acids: CASRRQGRRVQETQYF. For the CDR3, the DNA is TGTGCCAGCAGGAGACAGGGTAGGAGAGTACAAGAGACCCAGTACTTC.

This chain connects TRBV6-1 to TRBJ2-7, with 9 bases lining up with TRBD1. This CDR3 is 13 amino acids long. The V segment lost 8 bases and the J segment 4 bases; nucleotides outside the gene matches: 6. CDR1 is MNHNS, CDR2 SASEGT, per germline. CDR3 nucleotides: TGTGCCAGCTATGTGGGACAGGGATACGAGCAGTACTTC. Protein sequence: CASYVGQGYEQYF.

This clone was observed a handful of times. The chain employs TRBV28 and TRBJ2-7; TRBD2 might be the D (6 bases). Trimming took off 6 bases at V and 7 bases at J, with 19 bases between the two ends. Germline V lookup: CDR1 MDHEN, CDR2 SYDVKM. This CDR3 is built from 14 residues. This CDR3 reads CASSQNNHRGEQYF. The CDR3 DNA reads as TGTGCCAGCAGCCAAAATAACCACCGGGGGGAGCAGTACTTC.

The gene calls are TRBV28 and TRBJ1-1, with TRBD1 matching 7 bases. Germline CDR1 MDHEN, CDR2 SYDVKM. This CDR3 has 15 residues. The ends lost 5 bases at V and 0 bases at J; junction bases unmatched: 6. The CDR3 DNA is TGTGCCAGCAGTGGACCGGGACAGATGAACACTGAAGCTTTCTTT. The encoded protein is CASSGPGQMNTEAFF.

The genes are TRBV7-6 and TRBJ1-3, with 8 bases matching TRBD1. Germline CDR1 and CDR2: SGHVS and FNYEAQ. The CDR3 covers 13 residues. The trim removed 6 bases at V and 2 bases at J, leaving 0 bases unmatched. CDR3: CASRGQAGNTIYF. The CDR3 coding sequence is TGTGCCAGCAGGGGACAGGCTGGAAACACCATATATTTT.

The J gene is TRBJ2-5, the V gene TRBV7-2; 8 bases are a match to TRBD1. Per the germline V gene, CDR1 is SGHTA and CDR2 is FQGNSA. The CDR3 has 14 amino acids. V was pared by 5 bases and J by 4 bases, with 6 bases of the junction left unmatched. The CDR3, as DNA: TGTGCCAGCAGCCCGCAGGGGGCCTCAGAGACCCAGTACTTC. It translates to CASSPQGASETQYF.

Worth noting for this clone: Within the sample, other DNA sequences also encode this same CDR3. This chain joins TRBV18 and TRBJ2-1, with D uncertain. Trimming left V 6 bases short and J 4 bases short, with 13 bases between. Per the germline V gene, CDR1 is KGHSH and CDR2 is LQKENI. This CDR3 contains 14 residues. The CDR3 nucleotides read TGTGCCAGCTCCCCAAATGCGGAGTACAATGAGCAGTTCTTC. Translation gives CASSPNAEYNEQFF.

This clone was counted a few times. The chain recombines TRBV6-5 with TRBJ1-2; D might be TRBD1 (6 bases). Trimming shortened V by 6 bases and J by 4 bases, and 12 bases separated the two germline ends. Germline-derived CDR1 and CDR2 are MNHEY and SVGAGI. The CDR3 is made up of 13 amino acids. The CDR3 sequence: CASSQTGSYGYTF. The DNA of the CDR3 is TGTGCCAGCAGCCAGACAGGAAGCTATGGCTACACCTTC.

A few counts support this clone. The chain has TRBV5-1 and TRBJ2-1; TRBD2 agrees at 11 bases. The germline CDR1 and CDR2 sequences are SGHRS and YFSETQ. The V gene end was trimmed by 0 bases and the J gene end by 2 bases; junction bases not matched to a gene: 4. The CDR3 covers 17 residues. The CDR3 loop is CASSLALAGETYNEQFF. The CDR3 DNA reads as TGCGCCAGCAGCTTGGCACTAGCGGGGGAAACCTACAATGAGCAGTTCTTC.

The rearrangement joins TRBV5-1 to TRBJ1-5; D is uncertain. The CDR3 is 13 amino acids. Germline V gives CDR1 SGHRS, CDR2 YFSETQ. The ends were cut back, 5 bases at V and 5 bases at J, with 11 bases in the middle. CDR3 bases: TGCGCCAGCAGAGCAGACGTAGATCAGCCCCAGCATTTT. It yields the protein CASRADVDQPQHF.